This T cell receptor (beta chain) derives from a study of control samples from healthy donors and cancer patients. The table lists this clone with a count of one. TCRdb keeps only in-frame clones here, not all; method: immunoSEQ multiplex PCR. The sample consists of about 160,000 clones, about 87% of them appearing once. The CDR3 covers 18 residues. Trimming removed 4 bases from V and 1 base from J, with 19 bases in between. Germline V gives CDR1 KGHSH, CDR2 LQKENI. J is TRBJ1-4 and V is TRBV18; weak D call: TRBD1 (6 bases). This receptor was obtained from a man aged 25-45 years in good health. Sequenced input: blood. CDR3 loop: CASSRILGGSLTNEKLFF. In nucleotides, the CDR3 is TGTGCCAGCTCACGCATCCTCGGGGGCTCCTTAACTAATGAAAAACTGTTTTTT. The complete variable domain, with remaining parts taken from reference TRBV18 and TRBJ1-4, reads NAGVMQNPRHLVRRRGQEARLRCSPMKGHSHVYWYRQLPEEGLKFMVYLQKENIIDESGMPKERFSAEFPKEGPSILRIQQVVRGDSAAYFCASSRILGGSLTNEKLFFGSGTQLSVL.